This TCR beta chain was recovered during a study of T cell clones after liver transplantation. Overall study context: TCRbeta sequencing after a pre-transplant mixed lymphocyte reaction identified graft-donor-reactive clones, later tracked in post-transplant blood.

Study-level results: Donor-reactive sequences fell more than third party-reactive ones, suggesting partial deletion.

The V end lost 1 base, the J end lost 0 bases, and 12 bases lay between the germline ends. Germline CDR1 is LNHDA and CDR2 is SQIVND (reference sequence). The CDR3 consists of 16 residues. Thawed unstimulated PBMCs were FACS-sorted by CD3, CD4 and CD8 into two populations. TCRdb's copy holds only in-frame clones and misses some; the assay was immunoSEQ multiplex PCR. The repertoire consists of roughly 55,000 clones, with roughly 71% occurring once and the leading ten covering 9.5% to 10%. A remark on this clone: Its antigen is undetermined.

The chain recombines TRBV19 with TRBJ2-5, with D perhaps TRBD2 (5 bases). The source material was CD4+ T cells from blood, sampled approximately 54 months after liver transplant. The source of this sequence is a human patient who received a liver transplant. The T cells may partly be graft donor cells. Here the CDR3 reads CASSIGRGLNQETQYF. The CDR3 coding sequence is TGTGCCAGTAGTATAGGTAGAGGGCTAAACCAAGAGACCCAGTACTTC.